One sample yielded the 9 T cell receptor beta chains listed below, sequenced in a study of PD-L1 blockade in urothelial cancer. Produced via immunoSEQ multiplex PCR; TCRdb's table is partial and in-frame only. The data show some 120,000 clones, around 86% seen once. The sample's time point: peripheral blood 6 weeks after treatment start. This specimen was PBMCs, taken around atezolizumab (anti-PD-L1) treatment. The source of these receptors is a man aged 50-59 years with urothelial cancer.

The chain joins TRBV5-1 to TRBJ2-5; D is possibly TRBD1 (5 bases). CDR1 and CDR2 from the germline V gene are SGHRS and YFSETQ. CDR3 size: 15 residues. V lost 0 bases, J lost 6 bases, and 15 bases lay in between. CDR3 nucleotide sequence: TGCGCCAGCAGCTTGGGGACAACAGATTTGAAGACCCAGTACTTC. Translated: CASSLGTTDLKTQYF. The full variable domain, rest sourced from reference TRBV5-1 and TRBJ2-5, is KAGVTQTPRYLIKTRGQQVTLSCSPISGHRSVSWYQQTPGQGLQFLFEYFSETQRNKGNFPGRFSGRQFSNSRSEMNVSTLELGDSALYLCASSLGTTDLKTQYFGPGTRLLVL.

This chain uses TRBV19 with TRBJ2-5; possible D gene TRBD2, 5 bases. Between the trimmed V and J ends, which lost 3 bases and 4 bases, there was a span of 6 bases. CDR3 length equals 12 residues. Germline loops: CDR1 LNHDA, CDR2 SQIVND (reference sequence). The CDR3 spells CASSIAGETQYF. CDR3 DNA: TGTGCCAGTAGTATCGCGGGAGAGACCCAGTACTTC.

V is TRBV13 and J is TRBJ2-3; the match to TRBD2 covers 10 bases. The CDR3 spans 15 residues. Germline CDR1 reads PRHDT; CDR2 reads FYEKMQ (reference sequence). V dropped 8 bases and J dropped 0; count of bases not matched to a gene: 5. The CDR3, as DNA: TGTGCCAGCCGAACTAGCGGGGCTAGCACAGATACGCAGTATTTT. Its protein is CASRTSGASTDTQYF.

The V gene is TRBV6-4, the J gene TRBJ1-6; possible D gene TRBD1, 6 bases. This CDR3 spans 13 amino acids. The V end was cut by 3 bases, the J end by 10 bases, with 10 bases between. From germline, CDR1 is MRHNA and CDR2 SNTAGT. The CDR3 here is CASSEQGQSPLHF. Here the CDR3 DNA reads TGTGCCAGCAGTGAACAGGGTCAGTCACCCCTCCACTTT.

V usage is TRBV7-6 and J usage is TRBJ1-2; 10 nucleotides align to TRBD1. CDR1 and CDR2 (germline): SGHVS, FNYEAQ. The J segment lost 8 bases and the V segment lost 6 bases, leaving 9 bases of the junction unmatched. The CDR3 runs 14 residues. CDR3 sequence: CASRPPGQGGGYTF. The CDR3 nucleotides are TGTGCCAGCAGACCGCCAGGACAGGGGGGAGGCTACACCTTC.

The V and J genes are TRBV30 and TRBJ1-5, with D tentatively TRBD1 (6 bases). Trimming left V 1 base short and J 0 bases short, with 10 bases between. Germline lookup yields CDR1 GTSNPN and CDR2 SVGIG (reference sequence). This CDR3 is 15 amino acids long. The CDR3 loop reads CAWSEGVVSNQPQHF. The CDR3 region has the DNA TGTGCCTGGAGTGAGGGGGTAGTTAGCAATCAGCCCCAGCATTTT. The full variable domain, rest sourced from reference TRBV30 and TRBJ1-5, is SQTIHQWPATLVQPVGSPLSLECTVEGTSNPNLYWYRQAAGRGLQLLFYSVGIGQISSEVPQNLSASRPQDRQFILSSKKLLLSDSGFYLCAWSEGVVSNQPQHFGDGTRLSIL.

This chain joins TRBV6-7 and TRBJ1-2; 8 bases agree with TRBD1. TRBV6-7 is an ORF, and what it does is uncertain. J was trimmed by 8 bases and V by 10 bases; bases with no gene match: 6. This CDR3 is 11 amino acids long. The CDR3 here is CATRTGLGYTF. Here the CDR3 DNA reads TGTGCCACGAGGACAGGGCTGGGCTACACCTTC.

As DNA, the CDR3 is TGCGCCAGCAGCTTGAACGGGAGAGGTGGAGAGACCCAGTACTTC. This encodes CASSLNGRGGETQYF. This chain links TRBV5-1 with TRBJ2-5, with TRBD2 as a possible D gene (6 bases). Germline CDR1 reads SGHRS; CDR2 reads YFSETQ. Deletions cut 1 base from V and 4 bases from J, with 14 bases between. CDR3 length: 15 residues.

The rearrangement uses TRBV18 and TRBJ1-6, with 8 bases matching TRBD1. The CDR3 spans 16 residues. Unmatched junction bases numbered 11, after V lost 3 bases and J lost 10 bases. Per the germline V gene, CDR1 is KGHSH and CDR2 is LQKENI. CDR3: CASSPSLTGGGSPLHF. The DNA of the CDR3 is TGTGCCAGCTCACCCTCTCTTACAGGGGGAGGATCACCCCTCCACTTT.